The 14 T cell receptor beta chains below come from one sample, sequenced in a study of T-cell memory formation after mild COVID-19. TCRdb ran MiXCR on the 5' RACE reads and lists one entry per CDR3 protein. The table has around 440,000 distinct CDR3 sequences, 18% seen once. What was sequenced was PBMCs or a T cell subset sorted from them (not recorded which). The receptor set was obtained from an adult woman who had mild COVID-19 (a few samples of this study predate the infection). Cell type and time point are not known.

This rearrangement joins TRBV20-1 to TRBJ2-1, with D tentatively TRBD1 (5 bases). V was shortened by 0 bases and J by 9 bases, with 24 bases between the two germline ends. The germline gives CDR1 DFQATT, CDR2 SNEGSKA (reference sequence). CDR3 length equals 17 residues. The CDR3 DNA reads TGCAGTGCTAGAGATCGGATGGACATCCCTTTGATGGGTGAGCAGTTCTTC. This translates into CSARDRMDIPLMGEQFF.

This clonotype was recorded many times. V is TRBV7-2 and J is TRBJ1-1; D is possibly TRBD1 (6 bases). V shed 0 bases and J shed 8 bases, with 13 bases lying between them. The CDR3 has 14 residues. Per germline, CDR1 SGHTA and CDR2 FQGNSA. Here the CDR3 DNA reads TGTGCCAGCAGCTTAGCTGGTACAGGGTGGGAAGCTTTCTTT. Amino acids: CASSLAGTGWEAFF.

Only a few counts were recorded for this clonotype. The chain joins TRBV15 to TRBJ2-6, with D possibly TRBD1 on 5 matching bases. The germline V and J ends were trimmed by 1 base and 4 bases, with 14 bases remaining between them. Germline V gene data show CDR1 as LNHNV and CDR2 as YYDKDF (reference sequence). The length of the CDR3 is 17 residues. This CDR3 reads CATSRGGVGSGANVLTF. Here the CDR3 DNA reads TGTGCCACCAGCAGAGGGGGCGTGGGTTCAGGGGCCAACGTCCTGACTTTC.

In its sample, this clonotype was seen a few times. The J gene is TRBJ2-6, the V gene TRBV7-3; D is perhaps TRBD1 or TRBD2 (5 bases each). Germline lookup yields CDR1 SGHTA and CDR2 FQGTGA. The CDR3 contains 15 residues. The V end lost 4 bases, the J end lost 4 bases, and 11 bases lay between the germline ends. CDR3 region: CASSSSGAGANVLTF. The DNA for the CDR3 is TGTGCCAGCAGCTCCTCCGGGGCAGGGGCCAACGTCCTGACTTTC. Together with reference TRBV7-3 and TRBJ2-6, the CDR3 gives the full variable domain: GAGVSQTPSNKVTEKGKYVELRCDPISGHTALYWYRQSLGQGPEFLIYFQGTGAADDSGLPNDRFFAVRPEGSVSTLKIQRTERGDSAVYLCASSSSGAGANVLTFGAGSRLTVL.

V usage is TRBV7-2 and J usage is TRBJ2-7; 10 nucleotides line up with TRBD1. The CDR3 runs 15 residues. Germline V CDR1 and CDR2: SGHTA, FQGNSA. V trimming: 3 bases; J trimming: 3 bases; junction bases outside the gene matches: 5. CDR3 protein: CASSLRDRGDYEQYF. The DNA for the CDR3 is TGTGCCAGCAGCTTGAGGGACAGGGGAGACTACGAGCAGTACTTC.

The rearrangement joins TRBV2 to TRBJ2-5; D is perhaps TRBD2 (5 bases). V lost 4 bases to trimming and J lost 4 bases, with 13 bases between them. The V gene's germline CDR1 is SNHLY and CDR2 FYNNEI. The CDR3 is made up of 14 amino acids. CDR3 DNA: TGTGCCAGCAGTGCAGCCCTGAGGGCAGAGACCCAGTACTTC. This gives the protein CASSAALRAETQYF. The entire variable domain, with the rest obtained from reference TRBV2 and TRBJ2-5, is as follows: EPEVTQTPSHQVTQMGQEVILRCVPISNHLYFYWYRQILGQKVEFLVSFYNNEISEKSEIFDDQFSVERPDGSNFTLKIRSTKLEDSAMYFCASSAALRAETQYFGPGTRLLVL.

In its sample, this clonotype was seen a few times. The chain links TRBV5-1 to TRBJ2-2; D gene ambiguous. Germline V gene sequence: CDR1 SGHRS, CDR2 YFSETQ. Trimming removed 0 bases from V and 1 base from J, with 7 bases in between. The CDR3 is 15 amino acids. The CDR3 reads CASSLVHGNTGELFF. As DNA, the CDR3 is TGCGCCAGCAGCTTGGTACACGGGAACACCGGGGAGCTGTTTTTT.

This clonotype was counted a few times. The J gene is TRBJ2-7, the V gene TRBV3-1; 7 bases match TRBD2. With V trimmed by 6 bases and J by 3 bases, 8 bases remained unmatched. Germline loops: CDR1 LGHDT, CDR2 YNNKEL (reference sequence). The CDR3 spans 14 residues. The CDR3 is CASSPQVAGYEQYF. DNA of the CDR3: TGTGCCAGCAGTCCGCAGGTAGCGGGCTACGAGCAGTACTTC.

CDR3 in amino acids: CASSISGSSAYEQYF. The CDR3 region has the DNA TGTGCCAGCAGCATTTCCGGGAGTTCGGCCTACGAGCAGTACTTC. This chain links TRBV5-5 with TRBJ2-7; D perhaps matches TRBD2 (6 bases). The V end was cut by 4 bases, the J end by 2 bases, with 16 bases between. Germline V gene lookup returns CDR1 SGHKS and CDR2 YYEKEE (reference sequence). The CDR3 runs to 15 residues.

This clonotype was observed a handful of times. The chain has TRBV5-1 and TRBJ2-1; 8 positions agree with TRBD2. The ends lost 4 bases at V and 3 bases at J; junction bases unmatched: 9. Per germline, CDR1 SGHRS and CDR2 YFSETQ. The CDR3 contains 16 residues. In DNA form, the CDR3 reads TGCGCCAGCAGCCCACTCACTAGCGGATTCTACAATGAGCAGTTCTTC. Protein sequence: CASSPLTSGFYNEQFF.

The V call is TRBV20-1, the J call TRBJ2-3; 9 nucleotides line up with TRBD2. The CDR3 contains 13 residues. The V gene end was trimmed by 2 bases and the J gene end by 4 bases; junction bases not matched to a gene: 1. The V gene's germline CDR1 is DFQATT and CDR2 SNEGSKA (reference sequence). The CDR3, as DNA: TGCAGTGCTAGACTAGCGGGGCCAGATACGCAGTATTTT. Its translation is CSARLAGPDTQYF.

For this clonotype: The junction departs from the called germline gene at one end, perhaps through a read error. The CDR3 region has the DNA TGTGCCAGTAGACAGGGGGCGAATGGCTACGCCTTC. Translating it yields CASRQGANGYAF. V usage is TRBV2 and J usage is TRBJ1-2; 10 nucleotides agree with TRBD1. Germline CDR1 SNHLY, CDR2 FYNNEI. The CDR3 covers 12 residues. Complete variable domain (other parts from reference TRBV2 and TRBJ1-2): EPEVTQTPSHQVTQMGQEVILRCVPISNHLYFYWYRQILGQKVEFLVSFYNNEISEKSEIFDDQFSVERPDGSNFTLKIRSTKLEDSAMYFCASRQGANGYAFGSGTRLTVV.

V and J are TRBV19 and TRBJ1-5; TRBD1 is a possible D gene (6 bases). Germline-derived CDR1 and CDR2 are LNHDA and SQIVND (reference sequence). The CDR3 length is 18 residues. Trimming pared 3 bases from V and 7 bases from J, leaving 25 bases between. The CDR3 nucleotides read TGTGCCAGTAGTATCCCCTACGCCCGGCAGGGGAAAGAGCAGCCCCAGCATTTT. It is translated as CASSIPYARQGKEQPQHF.

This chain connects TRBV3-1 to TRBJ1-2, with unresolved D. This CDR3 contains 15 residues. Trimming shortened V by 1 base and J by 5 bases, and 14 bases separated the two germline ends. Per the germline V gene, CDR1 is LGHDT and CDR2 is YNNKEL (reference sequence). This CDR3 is CASSQVTGPAYGYTF. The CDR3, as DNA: TGTGCCAGCAGCCAAGTCACGGGTCCAGCGTATGGCTACACCTTC.